The 23 T cell receptor beta chains below were found in one sample sequenced in a study of T cells in Graves' hyperthyroidism and ophthalmopathy. The source material, RNA transcripts, was used to amplify TCR beta CDR3 regions. When the TCR CDR3 underwent first-round RT-PCR, the HTBI primer set was used. MiXCR, run by TCRdb on the multiplex PCR reads, gives a single entry per CDR3 protein. The sample includes about 610,000 distinct CDR3 sequences, over 12% of them seen just once. The specimen sequenced was blood. All receptors derive from a woman aged 40 to 55 with Graves' ophthalmopathy.

V usage is TRBV30 and J usage is TRBJ2-4; D is possibly TRBD1 (6 bases). V lost 8 bases and J 3 bases, leaving 11 bases between the germline ends. Germline V gives CDR1 GTSNPN, CDR2 SVGIG (reference sequence). The CDR3 length is 12 residues. The CDR3 region is CAGGQSKNIQYF. The CDR3 DNA reads TGTGCCGGTGGACAGAGCAAAAACATTCAGTACTTC. The whole variable domain, remainder taken from reference TRBV30 and TRBJ2-4, is SQTIHQWPATLVQPVGSPLSLECTVEGTSNPNLYWYRQAAGRGLQLLFYSVGIGQISSEVPQNLSASRPQDRQFILSSKKLLLSDSGFYLCAGGQSKNIQYFGAGTRLSVL.

This clonotype was recorded many times. This chain connects TRBV7-2 to TRBJ1-5; D is unclear. CDR1 is SGHTA and CDR2 is FQGNSA in the germline V gene. The CDR3 runs to 13 residues. The ends were cut back, 3 bases at V and 6 bases at J, with 9 bases in the middle. Here the CDR3 DNA reads TGTGCCAGCAGCTTCGTTCAGACTCAGCCCCAGCATTTT. It codes for CASSFVQTQPQHF.

This clonotype was counted only a few times. This chain links TRBV6-2 or TRBV6-3 with TRBJ1-2; 9 nucleotides align to TRBD1. Germline assignment: CDR1 MNHEY and CDR2 SVGEGT. Trimming at V came to 1 base and at J to 6 bases, leaving 3 bases not matched to a gene. CDR3 length: 14 residues. The CDR3 coding sequence is TGTGCCAGCAGTTACTTTGGACAGGGGAATGGCTACACCTTC. Translated: CASSYFGQGNGYTF.

At least ten counts were recorded for this clonotype. The chain uses TRBV7-8 and TRBJ1-1; TRBD1 aligns across 7 bases. V shed 4 bases and J 7 bases; nucleotides not matched to a gene: 9. Germline V gene sequence: CDR1 SGHVS, CDR2 FQNEAQ. The CDR3 runs 14 residues. This CDR3 is CASSYDRVLNEAFF. DNA for the CDR3: TGTGCCAGCAGCTACGACAGGGTACTTAATGAAGCTTTCTTT.

This clonotype was observed a few times. This rearrangement joins TRBV7-9 to TRBJ2-2; D not certain. This CDR3 spans 15 amino acids. The V and J ends lost 3 bases and 5 bases respectively, with 13 bases between them. Germline CDR1 reads SEHNR; CDR2 reads FQNEAQ (reference sequence). For the CDR3, the DNA is TGTGCCAGCAGCTTGTTGAGCTCGCGGACCGGGGAGCTGTTTTTT. This encodes CASSLLSSRTGELFF.

This rearrangement joins TRBV10-3 to TRBJ2-5; a weak D match, TRBD1 (7 bases). Trimming removed 5 bases at V and 1 base at J, with 14 bases between. Germline CDR1 is ENHRY and CDR2 is SYGVKD. This CDR3 has 15 residues. The chain's CDR3 is CAISPGGGLQETQYF. DNA for the CDR3: TGTGCCATCAGTCCAGGGGGAGGTCTCCAAGAGACCCAGTACTTC.

This clonotype showed up many times. The chain links TRBV20-1 to TRBJ1-5, with a possible D match to TRBD1 (6 bases). Germline V gene sequence: CDR1 DFQATT, CDR2 SNEGSKA (reference sequence). There are 12 residues in the CDR3. Between the trimmed V and J ends, which lost 6 bases and 4 bases, there was a span of 10 bases. CDR3 sequence: CSANQGNQPQHF. CDR3 nucleotides: TGCAGTGCCAACCAGGGGAATCAGCCCCAGCATTTT.

This clonotype was seen ten or more times. V and J are TRBV6-5 and TRBJ2-7; 13 nucleotides line up with TRBD2. Germline V CDR1 and CDR2: MNHEY, SVGAGI. J lost 1 base, V lost 6 bases, and 6 bases had no gene match. The length of the CDR3 is 16 residues. In nucleotides, the CDR3 is TGTGCCAGCAGGGGGGGGACTAGCGGGGTGTCCTACGAGCAGTACTTC. This codes for CASRGGTSGVSYEQYF.

The chain employs TRBV20-1 and TRBJ2-7; 7 bases are a match to TRBD1. Germline CDR1 reads DFQATT; CDR2 reads SNEGSKA (reference sequence). The CDR3 spans 13 residues. The V and J ends lost 5 bases and 2 bases, in that order; junction bases with no gene match: 6. The CDR3 protein is CSAVRDSPYEQYF. The CDR3, as DNA: TGCAGTGCTGTCCGGGACAGCCCCTACGAGCAGTACTTC.

This clonotype was counted many times. The chain recombines TRBV14 with TRBJ2-7; no clear D. CDR1 SGHDN and CDR2 FVKESK come from the germline V gene. V was pared by 1 base and J by 7 bases, with 17 bases between. CDR3 length equals 15 residues. DNA of the CDR3: TGTGCCAGCAGCCAAGGACCGGGTTCCCCCTCTGAGCAGTACTTC. This translates into CASSQGPGSPSEQYF.

This clonotype was seen only a few times. The chain carries TRBV4-2 and TRBJ1-2; D is undetermined. Between the trimmed V and J ends, which lost 0 bases and 8 bases, there was a span of 7 bases. CDR3 length: 12 residues. Germline V gene lookup returns CDR1 LGHNA and CDR2 YNFKEQ. In DNA form, the CDR3 reads TGTGCCAGCAGCCAAGACAGCCTCGGCTACACCTTC. Protein: CASSQDSLGYTF.

This clonotype was seen repeatedly, ten times or more. The V and J genes are TRBV19 and TRBJ1-2, with D tentatively TRBD1 (5 bases). CDR3 length: 14 amino acids. Germline V gene data show CDR1 as LNHDA and CDR2 as SQIVND (reference sequence). Trimming pared 3 bases from V and 2 bases from J, leaving 10 bases between. The CDR3 loop reads CASSIDSNNYGYTF. In DNA, the CDR3 is TGTGCCAGTAGTATCGACAGCAACAACTATGGCTACACCTTC.

This clonotype occurred many times. Here the CDR3 DNA reads TGTGCCAGCAGTTCCCTTGGACAGGGGGTGGTTCAGCCCCAGCATTTT. Amino acids: CASSSLGQGVVQPQHF. The chain employs TRBV6-5 and TRBJ1-5, with TRBD1 matching 10 bases. The trim removed 4 bases at V and 6 bases at J, leaving 9 bases unmatched. Germline V lookup: CDR1 MNHEY, CDR2 SVGAGI. The CDR3 has 16 residues.

The sample holds many counts of this clonotype. The chain is built from TRBV12-3 or TRBV12-4 and TRBJ2-2; the D is unclear. V dropped 6 bases and J dropped 2 bases, with 7 bases sitting between them. This CDR3 contains 13 residues. The CDR3 sequence is CASRVDNTGELFF. In DNA, the CDR3 is TGTGCCAGCAGAGTCGACAACACCGGGGAGCTGTTTTTT.

The rearrangement joins TRBV28 to TRBJ2-3; the D is unclear. The CDR3 has 14 amino acids. Trimming took off 5 bases at V and 4 bases at J, with 13 bases between the two ends. Germline-derived CDR1 and CDR2 are MDHEN and SYDVKM. CDR3 nucleotide sequence: TGTGCCAGCAGTCTTTTGAACAGTGCAGATACGCAGTATTTT. Encoded protein: CASSLLNSADTQYF.

V and J are TRBV5-1 and TRBJ2-7; no firm D call. Germline values: CDR1 SGHRS, CDR2 YFSETQ. The CDR3 contains 14 residues. The V end lost 5 bases, the J end lost 2 bases, and 14 bases lay between the germline ends. The CDR3 DNA is TGCGCCAGCAGGGGATCGTGGGAAACCTACGAGCAGTACTTC. It yields the protein CASRGSWETYEQYF.

On this clonotype itself: One junction end disagrees with the germline gene, perhaps due to a read error. This chain connects TRBV5-1 to TRBJ2-4; D is perhaps TRBD1 or TRBD2 (5 bases each). The CDR3 runs 17 residues. Germline values: CDR1 SGHRS, CDR2 YFSETQ. The CDR3 protein is CASGLAWTNGGKNIQYF. The CDR3 DNA reads as TGCGCCAGCGGCTTGGCCTGGACGAATGGGGGCAAAAACATTCAGTACTTC.

CDR3 DNA: TGTGCCAGCAGCATGGGACAGCCCATTCACTCCTACGAGCAGTACTTC. It codes for CASSMGQPIHSYEQYF. The chain is built from TRBV14 and TRBJ2-7, with 7 nucleotides matching TRBD1. J gave up 0 bases and V 5 bases, and 10 bases lay outside the gene matches. There are 16 residues in the CDR3. Germline V gene data show CDR1 as SGHDN and CDR2 as FVKESK.

This clonotype was recorded many times. The rearrangement uses TRBV6-1 and TRBJ2-5; D may match TRBD1 or TRBD2 (5 bases each). V was pared by 8 bases and J by 0 bases, with 13 bases between. Germline V gene sequence: CDR1 MNHNS, CDR2 SASEGT. This CDR3 region has 14 residues. Written as DNA, the CDR3 is TGTGCCAGCTGGGACCGATCGTACCAAGAGACCCAGTACTTC. The encoded protein is CASWDRSYQETQYF.

This clonotype was counted at least ten times. The chain links TRBV25-1 to TRBJ2-7; D tentatively fits TRBD1 or TRBD2 (5 bases each). Germline lookup yields CDR1 MGHDK and CDR2 SYGVNS. CDR3 length: 15 residues. Trimming pared 3 bases from V and 4 bases from J, leaving 16 bases between. CDR3 nucleotides: TGTGCCAGCAGTGACTTGGGGGATACAGAGTACGAGCAGTACTTC. It yields the protein CASSDLGDTEYEQYF.

Details on this clonotype: The junction does not match germline at one end; this may be a read error. This chain connects TRBV19 to TRBJ2-3; no reliable D call. The germline CDR1 and CDR2 sequences are LNHDA and SQIVND (reference sequence). This CDR3 is built from 13 residues. CDR3 sequence: CASEWSSTDTQYF. The CDR3 DNA is TGTGCCAGTGAGTGGAGCAGCACAGATACACAGTATTTT.

This clonotype came up a few times. The gene calls are TRBV6-5 and TRBJ2-4, with unresolved D. CDR1 is MNHEY and CDR2 is SVGAGI in the germline V gene. The CDR3 is 15 amino acids. V was cut by 3 bases and J by 4 bases, with 13 bases left in between. The CDR3 sequence is CASSYSSHAKNIQYF. Written as DNA, the CDR3 is TGTGCCAGCAGTTATTCCAGCCACGCAAAAAACATTCAGTACTTC.

This clonotype showed up many times. The chain couples TRBV19 to TRBJ1-5, with D maybe TRBD1 (6 bases). Trimming cost V 9 bases and J 4 bases, with 16 bases left between them. CDR1 LNHDA and CDR2 SQIVND come from the germline V gene (reference sequence). The CDR3 has 14 residues. The CDR3 protein is CARISGTRNQPQHF. The CDR3 bases are TGTGCCAGAATATCCGGGACACGTAATCAGCCCCAGCATTTT.